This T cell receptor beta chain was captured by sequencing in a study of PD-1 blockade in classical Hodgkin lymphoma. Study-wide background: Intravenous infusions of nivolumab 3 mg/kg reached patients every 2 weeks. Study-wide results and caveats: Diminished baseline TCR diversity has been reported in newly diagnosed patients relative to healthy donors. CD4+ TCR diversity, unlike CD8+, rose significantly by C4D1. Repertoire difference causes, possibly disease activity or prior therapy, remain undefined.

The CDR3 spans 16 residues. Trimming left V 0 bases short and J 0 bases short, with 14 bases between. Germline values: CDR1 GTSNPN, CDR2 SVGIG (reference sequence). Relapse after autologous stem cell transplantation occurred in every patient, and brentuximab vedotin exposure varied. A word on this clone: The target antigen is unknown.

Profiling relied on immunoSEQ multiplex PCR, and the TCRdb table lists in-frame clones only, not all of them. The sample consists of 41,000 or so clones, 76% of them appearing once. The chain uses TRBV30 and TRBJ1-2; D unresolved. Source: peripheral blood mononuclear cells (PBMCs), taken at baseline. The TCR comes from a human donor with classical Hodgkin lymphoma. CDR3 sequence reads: CAWSVLGRPPNYGYTF. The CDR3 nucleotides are TGTGCCTGGAGTGTACTTGGGCGACCTCCTAACTATGGCTACACCTTC.